These 19 T cell receptor beta chains came from one sample sequenced in a study of cytomegalovirus exposure and HLA in healthy donors (dated by TCRdb to about 2017). The method behind the library was the immunoSEQ multiplex PCR assay. Imported from immuneACCESS, the table was reduced by TCRdb to in-frame sequences with V and J called. These copies leave out some clones; in studies compared against another copy, an unresolved V gene accounts for under half, and the cause of the remainder is not known. Across this sample there are about 55,000 clones, with 80% to 95% seen only once. 3% of the sample is in the top ten clones. The sequencing sample was made of PBMCs. The receptors were gathered from a man aged 18-30 years in good health and CMV-seronegative.

The chain is built from TRBV15 and TRBJ2-1, with D unresolved. Germline V CDR1 and CDR2: LNHNV, YYDKDF (reference sequence). This CDR3 is built from 17 residues. Trimming removed 2 bases from V and 0 bases from J, with 14 bases in between. The CDR3 DNA reads TGTGCCACCAGCAGACCACCGGCGGTTAACTCCTACAATGAGCAGTTCTTC. Its translation is CATSRPPAVNSYNEQFF. The whole variable domain, filled in from reference TRBV15 and TRBJ2-1, reads DAMVIQNPRYQVTQFGKPVTLSCSQTLNHNVMYWYQQKSSQAPKLLFHYYDKDFNNEADTPDNFQSRRPNTSFCFLDIRSPGLGDTAMYLCATSRPPAVNSYNEQFFGPGTRLTVL.

V usage is TRBV9 and J usage is TRBJ2-3; 7 positions agree with TRBD2. Unmatched junction bases numbered 10, after V lost 4 bases and J lost 2 bases. The V gene's germline CDR1 is SGDLS and CDR2 YYNGEE. This CDR3 has 16 residues. CDR3 sequence (DNA): TGTGCCAGCAGCCCCACGAAGAGCGGGACCACAGATACGCAGTATTTT. This gives the protein CASSPTKSGTTDTQYF.

The rearrangement joins TRBV7-2 to TRBJ2-5; D remains ambiguous. V was clipped by 6 bases and J by 1 base, with 15 bases between them. CDR1 SGHTA and CDR2 FQGNSA come from the germline V gene. CDR3 length: 15 amino acids. The CDR3 sequence: CASSPGQAIQETQYF. The CDR3 DNA follows: TGTGCCAGCAGTCCTGGTCAAGCCATCCAAGAGACCCAGTACTTC.

The V and J genes are TRBV6-1 and TRBJ2-1, with D perhaps TRBD1 (6 bases). From germline, CDR1 is MNHNS and CDR2 SASEGT. The CDR3 is 15 residues long. Trimming took off 0 bases at V and 0 bases at J, with 6 bases between the two ends. Here the CDR3 reads CASSEAGGSYNEQFF. CDR3 in DNA: TGTGCCAGCAGTGAAGCAGGGGGCTCCTACAATGAGCAGTTCTTC.

V is TRBV29-1 and J is TRBJ2-1, with 12 bases identical to TRBD1. Germline V gene data show CDR1 as SQVTM and CDR2 as ANQGSEA. The V and J ends lost 3 bases and 10 bases, in that order; junction bases with no gene match: 7. The CDR3 runs 14 residues. CDR3: CSVDGGQGAGEQFF. The CDR3 DNA follows: TGCAGCGTTGACGGGGGACAGGGGGCAGGGGAGCAGTTCTTC.

The J gene is TRBJ2-2, the V gene TRBV7-9, with 8 bases aligning to TRBD2. The V gene's germline CDR1 is SEHNR and CDR2 FQNEAQ (reference sequence). The CDR3 contains 14 residues. J lost 6 bases, V lost 2 bases, and 2 bases had no gene match. The CDR3 DNA follows: TGTGCCAGCAGCTTACGGGAGGGCTCCGGGGAGCTGTTTTTT. Translation gives CASSLREGSGELFF.

The chain links TRBV6-6 to TRBJ1-3; D is unclear. Germline-derived CDR1 and CDR2 are MNHNY and SVGAGI (reference sequence). The CDR3 sequence is 15 residues long. V gave up 2 bases and J gave up 0 bases, with 8 bases separating them. The CDR3 loop is CASSYPPDSGNTIYF. CDR3 nucleotide sequence: TGTGCCAGCAGTTACCCGCCAGACTCTGGAAACACCATATATTTT.

This chain uses TRBV27 with TRBJ1-2, with D perhaps matching TRBD1 (6 bases). With 5 bases removed from V and 4 bases from J, the gap between germline ends came to 20 bases. The CDR3 is 16 amino acids. The V gene's germline CDR1 is MNHEY and CDR2 SMNVEV (reference sequence). The CDR3 region is CASSLLPPGHLYGYTF. CDR3 nucleotide sequence: TGTGCCAGCAGTCTCCTACCACCGGGACATCTCTATGGCTACACCTTC.

The chain carries TRBV7-2 and TRBJ2-5, with D perhaps TRBD2 (5 bases). The germline V gene has CDR1 SGHTA and CDR2 FQGNSA. CDR3 length equals 15 residues. The V and J ends lost 1 base and 2 bases respectively, with 11 bases between them. The CDR3 DNA reads TGTGCCAGCAGCTTAGGCGGACTCAGGCAAGAGACCCAGTACTTC. This encodes CASSLGGLRQETQYF.

The chain has TRBV2 and TRBJ2-3; D not resolved. V lost 4 bases and J lost 0, with 11 bases in between. The CDR3 is 15 residues long. Germline V gene data show CDR1 as SNHLY and CDR2 as FYNNEI. The CDR3 DNA sequence: TGTGCCAGCAGTGGCGCAGGAATAAGCACAGATACGCAGTATTTT. Its translation is CASSGAGISTDTQYF.

This chain uses TRBV7-9 with TRBJ2-7, with D hard to call. Trimming pared 1 base from V and 7 bases from J, leaving 5 bases between. Per the germline V gene, CDR1 is SEHNR and CDR2 is FQNEAQ (reference sequence). This CDR3 region has 11 residues. CDR3 DNA: TGTGCCAGCAGCTTAGGTGAGGAGCAGTACTTC. It is translated as CASSLGEEQYF.

The chain has TRBV2 and TRBJ2-1; perhaps TRBD2 as D (6 bases). Deletions cut 6 bases from V and 4 bases from J, with 16 bases between. The germline V gene has CDR1 SNHLY and CDR2 FYNNEI. CDR3 size: 15 residues. The CDR3 coding sequence is TGTGCCAGCAGAAGACCGGGACTGGGGTACAATGAGCAGTTCTTC. Protein: CASRRPGLGYNEQFF.

V usage is TRBV6-5 and J usage is TRBJ2-7; D perhaps matches TRBD2 (6 bases). Per germline, CDR1 MNHEY and CDR2 SVGAGI. V lost 2 bases and J 7 bases, leaving 6 bases between the germline ends. The CDR3 is 11 amino acids. CDR3 in DNA: TGTGCCAGCAGTTACGGGGGGGAGCAGTACTTC. It yields the protein CASSYGGEQYF.

The V call is TRBV18, the J call TRBJ2-2; D is unclear. CDR3 size: 16 residues. Germline assignment: CDR1 KGHSH and CDR2 LQKENI. Trimming removed 1 base at V and 1 base at J, with 10 bases between. The CDR3 protein is CASSPLPARNTGELFF. The DNA of the CDR3 is TGTGCCAGCTCACCACTCCCTGCCAGGAACACCGGGGAGCTGTTTTTT.

CDR3 sequence: CASSMQGTNEKLFF. In DNA, the CDR3 is TGTGCCAGTAGTATGCAGGGAACTAATGAAAAACTGTTTTTT. The rearrangement links TRBV19 to TRBJ1-4; possible D gene TRBD1, 5 bases. Deletions cut 3 bases from V and 1 base from J, with 6 bases between. The CDR3 totals 14 residues. Germline V CDR1 and CDR2: LNHDA, SQIVND (reference sequence).

The V gene is TRBV4-1, the J gene TRBJ1-5; D is unresolved. The CDR3 covers 13 residues. V lost 1 base, J lost 3 bases, and 4 bases lay in between. Germline V gives CDR1 MGHRA, CDR2 YSYEKL. CDR3 sequence (DNA): TGCGCCAGCAGCCAAGTCGTCAATCAGCCCCAGCATTTT. Translating it yields CASSQVVNQPQHF.

The chain is built from TRBV30 and TRBJ2-5; tentatively, D is TRBD2 (6 bases). V was clipped by 2 bases and J by 2 bases, with 9 bases between them. CDR1 is GTSNPN, CDR2 SVGIG, per germline (reference sequence). This CDR3 has 13 amino acids. The CDR3 DNA reads as TGTGCCTGGAGTCCGGGACTTCAAGAGACCCAGTACTTC. This encodes CAWSPGLQETQYF.

The J gene is TRBJ1-4, the V gene TRBV28, with 7 bases fitting TRBD1. Germline CDR1 MDHEN, CDR2 SYDVKM. V lost 5 bases, J lost 6 bases, and 9 bases stayed unmatched. The CDR3 is made up of 15 amino acids. CDR3 residues: CASSREGAPDEKLFF. The CDR3, as DNA: TGTGCCAGCAGTCGCGAGGGGGCGCCGGATGAAAAACTGTTTTTT.

On this clone itself: Its ends do not fully match the called genes, so a read error is possible. The chain couples TRBV7-3 to TRBJ2-7; possible D gene TRBD2, 6 bases. This CDR3 region has 17 residues. Per the germline V gene, CDR1 is SGHTA and CDR2 is FQGTGA. The DNA for the CDR3 is TGTGCCAGCAGCTTAGATCCCAGGTCTAGCCGGATTCGGGAGCTCCACTTC. Translated: CASSLDPRSSRIRELHF.